This T cell receptor (beta chain) was observed in a study of naive and memory T cell subsets. An equimolar mix of two oligonucleotides served as the beta constant-region primer for TRBC1 and TRBC2. In TCRdb, the UMI-ligation and nested PCR reads were re-called with MiXCR into one record per CDR3 protein. The top ten clones hold 1.5% to 2% of a sample with roughly 98,000 distinct CDR3 sequences, 6% to 7.5% of them seen once. Study outcomes and limitations: From naive to CM, EM and EMRA, diversity decreased and Gini increased. Naive and memory subsets had different power law exponents for TCR abundance.

This clonotype was detected a few times. What it recognizes is unknown. Four subsets defined by CD45RA and CD27 were sorted after CD3, CD4, CD8 and live/dead staining. What was sequenced was central memory CD4+ T cells from blood. The receptor was isolated from a human donor in good health.

CDR3 residues: CAISGRDRGEKLFF. The CDR3 DNA reads TGTGCCATCAGTGGCCGGGACAGGGGTGAAAAACTGTTTTTT. V is TRBV10-3 and J is TRBJ1-4; 10 bases map to TRBD1. The CDR3 has 14 residues. The germline gives CDR1 ENHRY, CDR2 SYGVKD. J lost 7 bases, V lost 4 bases, and 3 bases had no gene match.